This T cell receptor beta chain appears in the sequencing data of a study of blood T cell repertoires in COVID-19. Turning to this clone: Other DNA sequences in this sample translate to the same CDR3.

Unmatched junction bases numbered 5, after V lost 3 bases and J lost 1 base. The CDR3 has 15 residues. Germline-derived CDR1 and CDR2 are KGHSH and LQKENI. Only in-frame clones appear in the TCRdb table, and some are missing; sequencing was by immunoSEQ multiplex PCR. The repertoire consists of approximately 70,000 clones, with about four fifths occurring once and the leading ten covering roughly 0.83%. Sequenced input: peripheral blood. The gene calls are TRBV18 and TRBJ2-7; 8 nucleotides align to TRBD1. This receptor was taken from a woman between 65 and 79 years old with acute or convalescent COVID-19. In DNA, the CDR3 is TGTGCCAGCTCACCGCCCGGGACAGGTTCCTACGAGCAGTACTTC. Residues: CASSPPGTGSYEQYF.